This T cell receptor (beta chain) was captured in a study of blood T cell repertoires in COVID-19. At the level of the study: T cells, B-cell-depleted T cells, or PBMCs supplied cDNA or gDNA.

The sample holds a few counts of this clone. Germline loops: CDR1 LNHDA, CDR2 SQIVND (reference sequence). The CDR3 is made up of 13 amino acids. V lost 5 bases and J 1 base, leaving 8 bases between the germline ends. Libraries were prepared by immunoSEQ multiplex PCR; TCRdb keeps only in-frame clonotypes and omits some of them. The sample yields under 250,000 clones, over 75% seen once. Two negative PCRs, clearance, or symptom resolution characterized the recovered Cohort 3 donors. The specimen was PBMCs or T cells enriched from blood (not recorded which). The chain combines TRBV19 with TRBJ1-1; no firm D call. This receptor was identified in a woman in her sixties or seventies who had recovered from COVID-19. CDR3 sequence (DNA): TGTGCCAGTAGTCGAAGAGGGAACACTGAAGCTTTCTTT. Translating gives CASSRRGNTEAFF.